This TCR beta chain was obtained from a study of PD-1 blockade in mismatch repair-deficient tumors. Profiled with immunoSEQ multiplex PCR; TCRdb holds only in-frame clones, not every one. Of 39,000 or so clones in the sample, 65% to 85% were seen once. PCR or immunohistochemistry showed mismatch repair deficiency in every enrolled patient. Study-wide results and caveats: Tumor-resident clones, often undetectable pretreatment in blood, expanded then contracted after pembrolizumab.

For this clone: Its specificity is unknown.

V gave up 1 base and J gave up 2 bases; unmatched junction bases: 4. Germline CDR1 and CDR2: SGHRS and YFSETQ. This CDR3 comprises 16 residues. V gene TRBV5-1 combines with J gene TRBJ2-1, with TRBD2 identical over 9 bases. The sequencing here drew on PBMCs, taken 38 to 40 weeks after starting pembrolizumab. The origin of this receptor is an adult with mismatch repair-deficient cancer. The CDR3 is CASSLLTSGAYNEQFF. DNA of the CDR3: TGCGCCAGCAGCTTGCTGACTAGCGGAGCCTACAATGAGCAGTTCTTC.